This entry lists 30 T cell receptor beta chains sequenced from one sample in a study of technical replicates of blood from several donors. Clones were read by immunoSEQ multiplex PCR, and TCRdb kept only the in-frame ones, dropping some. The sample has some 66,000 clones, roughly 98% seen once. The specimen sequenced was T cells isolated from PBMCs. These receptors all come from a human donor in good health.

This clone was recorded once. The chain is built from TRBV27 and TRBJ1-4, with a tentative D call TRBD1 (6 bases). The germline CDR1 and CDR2 sequences are MNHEY and SMNVEV (reference sequence). This CDR3 has 14 residues. V was shortened by 3 bases and J by 8 bases, with 13 bases between the two germline ends. CDR3 in DNA: TGTGCCAGCAGTTTCGGGGGGGCGCGCGAAAAACTGTTTTTT. Protein sequence: CASSFGGAREKLFF.

The genes are TRBV5-1 and TRBJ2-6, with D perhaps TRBD2 (6 bases). Germline CDR1 reads SGHRS; CDR2 reads YFSETQ. The CDR3 has 15 amino acids. Trimming pared 0 bases from V and 2 bases from J, leaving 6 bases between. DNA for the CDR3: TGCGCCAGCAGCTTGGCGGGGGCTGGGGCCAACGTCCTGACTTTC. Protein: CASSLAGAGANVLTF.

The chain uses TRBV4-2 and TRBJ2-6; 16 positions match TRBD2. J lost 3 bases, V lost 1 base, and 6 bases had no gene match. Germline V gene sequence: CDR1 LGHNA, CDR2 YNFKEQ. The CDR3 covers 20 residues. The CDR3 spells CASSQAEGLAGGRGANVLTF. DNA of the CDR3: TGTGCCAGCAGCCAAGCGGAGGGACTAGCGGGGGGGCGTGGGGCCAACGTCCTGACTTTC.

The V gene is TRBV5-6, the J gene TRBJ1-6; possible D gene TRBD1, 6 bases. Per the germline V gene, CDR1 is SGHDT and CDR2 is YYEEEE. Trimming stripped 3 bases from V and 6 bases from J, with 13 bases between. The length of the CDR3 is 15 residues. CDR3 in amino acids: CASSSLRTANSPLHF. The CDR3 DNA sequence: TGTGCCAGCAGCTCCTTAAGGACAGCTAATTCACCCCTCCACTTT. The full variable domain, completed using reference TRBV5-6 and TRBJ1-6, is DAGVTQSPTHLIKTRGQQVTLRCSPKSGHDTVSWYQQALGQGPQFIFQYYEEEERQRGNFPDRFSGHQFPNYSSELNVNALLLGDSALYLCASSSLRTANSPLHFGNGTRLTVT.

This chain connects TRBV9 to TRBJ1-6; D unresolved. This CDR3 region has 15 residues. V lost 3 bases and J 0 bases, leaving 7 bases between the germline ends. CDR1 and CDR2 from the germline V gene are SGDLS and YYNGEE. For the CDR3, the DNA is TGTGCCAGCAGCGCCCGGGGCTCCTATAATTCACCCCTCCACTTT. Translating gives CASSARGSYNSPLHF. The complete variable domain, with remaining parts taken from reference TRBV9 and TRBJ1-6, reads DSGVTQTPKHLITATGQRVTLRCSPRSGDLSVYWYQQSLDQGLQFLIQYYNGEERAKGNILERFSAQQFPDLHSELNLSSLELGDSALYFCASSARGSYNSPLHFGNGTRLTVT.

The chain is built from TRBV4-1 and TRBJ2-4; 8 bases line up with TRBD2. Trimming cost V 4 bases and J 1 base; bases outside gene matches: 9. Germline CDR1 and CDR2: MGHRA and YSYEKL. CDR3 length: 17 amino acids. CDR3 amino acids: CASSPGLAYSAKNIQYF. The CDR3 DNA reads TGCGCCAGCAGCCCCGGACTAGCCTATTCGGCCAAAAACATTCAGTACTTC.

The chain couples TRBV27 to TRBJ1-1; TRBD1 might be the D (5 bases). The CDR3 has 14 amino acids. The V end was cut by 2 bases, the J end by 10 bases, with 17 bases between. The germline gives CDR1 MNHEY, CDR2 SMNVEV (reference sequence). As DNA, the CDR3 is TGTGCCAGCAGTTTAGTAGGGATGGGTCAGGGAGCTTTCTTT. Protein sequence: CASSLVGMGQGAFF.

The chain recombines TRBV15 with TRBJ1-5; D is unclear. The CDR3 length is 13 residues. The germline gives CDR1 LNHNV, CDR2 YYDKDF (reference sequence). Between the trimmed V and J ends, which lost 1 base and 8 bases, there was a span of 9 bases. The CDR3 coding sequence is TGTGCCACCAGCAGAGTTCGGGATGAGCCCCAGCATTTT. This codes for CATSRVRDEPQHF. Using reference TRBV15 and TRBJ1-5 for the parts outside the CDR3, the full variable domain is DAMVIQNPRYQVTQFGKPVTLSCSQTLNHNVMYWYQQKSSQAPKLLFHYYDKDFNNEADTPDNFQSRRPNTSFCFLDIRSPGLGDTAMYLCATSRVRDEPQHFGDGTRLSIL.

The V and J genes are TRBV18 and TRBJ1-2; 7 nucleotides line up with TRBD1. Germline-derived CDR1 and CDR2 are KGHSH and LQKENI. This CDR3 region has 14 residues. After removal of 4 bases from V and 3 bases from J, the junction contained 5 bases not matched to a gene. In DNA form, the CDR3 reads TGTGCCAGCTCACTCGCCGGGACAGACTATGGCTACACCTTC. As protein: CASSLAGTDYGYTF.

This chain joins TRBV29-1 and TRBJ1-6; D unresolved. V lost 8 bases and J lost 6, with 14 bases in between. The CDR3 totals 13 residues. Germline CDR1 reads SQVTM; CDR2 reads ANQGSEA. The CDR3 reads CSTSLGSNSPLHF. Here the CDR3 DNA reads TGCAGCACCTCTCTGGGGAGTAATTCACCCCTCCACTTT.

The V and J genes are TRBV5-1 and TRBJ1-5, with D possibly being TRBD1 (6 bases). This CDR3 is 17 amino acids long. Per the germline V gene, CDR1 is SGHRS and CDR2 is YFSETQ. V was pared by 3 bases and J by 0 bases, with 16 bases between. The CDR3 spells CASSSTGSLGSNQPQHF. In DNA, the CDR3 is TGCGCCAGCAGCTCGACAGGAAGCTTGGGTAGCAATCAGCCCCAGCATTTT.

This chain joins TRBV19 and TRBJ2-7, with D hard to call. The length of the CDR3 is 11 residues. With 4 bases removed from V and 2 bases from J, the gap between germline ends came to 3 bases. Germline-derived CDR1 and CDR2 are LNHDA and SQIVND (reference sequence). CDR3 protein: CASSNTYEQYF. The CDR3 nucleotides read TGTGCCAGTAGTAACACCTACGAGCAGTACTTC.

CDR3 DNA sequence: TGTGCCAGCAGTTACGGTCCGGGGAGACCGGGCGAGCAGTACTTC. This encodes CASSYGPGRPGEQYF. V is TRBV6-5 and J is TRBJ2-7, with a weak D call TRBD2 (5 bases). Germline-derived CDR1 and CDR2 are MNHEY and SVGAGI. The CDR3 consists of 15 residues. V lost 2 bases and J 6 bases, leaving 17 bases between the germline ends.

For the CDR3, the DNA is TGTGCCAGCAGTTGGGAGTATGGCAATCAGCCCCAGCATTTT. It encodes CASSWEYGNQPQHF. V is TRBV6-6 and J is TRBJ1-5; D is unresolved. Trimming removed 4 bases at V and 2 bases at J, with 9 bases between. The CDR3 covers 14 residues. Germline CDR1 is MNHNY and CDR2 is SVGAGI (reference sequence).

The chain joins TRBV15 to TRBJ1-6, with 7 bases identical to TRBD1. Germline values: CDR1 LNHNV, CDR2 YYDKDF (reference sequence). The V and J ends lost 0 bases and 13 bases, in that order; junction bases with no gene match: 9. The CDR3 consists of 15 residues. CDR3 protein: CATSRDRDSMAPLHF. The CDR3 DNA reads as TGTGCCACCAGCAGAGACCGGGACAGTATGGCGCCCCTCCACTTT.

The gene calls are TRBV19 and TRBJ1-2, with D possibly matching TRBD1 (5 bases). The CDR3 runs 13 residues. Germline values: CDR1 LNHDA, CDR2 SQIVND (reference sequence). The V and J ends lost 3 bases and 1 base respectively, with 6 bases between them. The CDR3 reads CASSIQGNYGYTF. CDR3 nucleotide sequence: TGTGCCAGTAGTATCCAGGGTAACTATGGCTACACCTTC.

This clone was seen a single time. The chain couples TRBV29-1 to TRBJ2-7, with a possible D match to TRBD1 (5 bases). V was trimmed by 2 bases and J by 4 bases, leaving 12 bases between them. The germline V gene encodes CDR1 SQVTM and CDR2 ANQGSEA. The CDR3 is 13 residues long. The CDR3 here is CSVELPGIYEQYF. The CDR3 DNA follows: TGCAGCGTTGAATTACCAGGGATTTACGAGCAGTACTTC.

The V call is TRBV28, the J call TRBJ2-7; 8 nucleotides agree with TRBD1. The CDR3 sequence is 14 residues long. In germline, CDR1 is MDHEN, CDR2 SYDVKM. Trimming removed 5 bases from V and 4 bases from J; junction bases left unmatched: 7. As DNA, the CDR3 is TGTGCCAGCAGTGGACAGGGTTTATGGTACGAGCAGTACTTC. Protein: CASSGQGLWYEQYF.

This clone came up once. The chain uses TRBV6-6 and TRBJ2-1, with 8 positions matching TRBD1. The CDR3 totals 14 residues. V lost 10 bases, J lost 2 bases, and 7 bases stayed unmatched. CDR1 is MNHNY and CDR2 is SVGAGI in the germline V gene (reference sequence). This CDR3 reads CATRPGGAYNEQFF. As DNA, the CDR3 is TGTGCCACCCGGCCAGGGGGCGCCTACAATGAGCAGTTCTTC.

The gene calls are TRBV28 and TRBJ2-2, with D perhaps TRBD2 (6 bases). The CDR3 has 15 residues. V lost 5 bases and J 0 bases, leaving 10 bases between the germline ends. CDR1 is MDHEN, CDR2 SYDVKM, per germline. This chain's CDR3 is CASSRSGANTGELFF. DNA of the CDR3: TGTGCCAGCAGTCGGTCGGGAGCGAACACCGGGGAGCTGTTTTTT.

The chain links TRBV6-5 to TRBJ2-3; D might be TRBD1 (5 bases). The V and J ends lost 5 bases and 4 bases respectively, with 13 bases between them. Germline values: CDR1 MNHEY, CDR2 SVGAGI. The CDR3 runs 14 residues. The chain's CDR3 is CASSNGASSDTQYF. In DNA form, the CDR3 reads TGTGCCAGCAGTAATGGGGCCTCTTCAGATACGCAGTATTTT.

The V and J genes are TRBV6-1 and TRBJ1-2; TRBD1 might be the D (6 bases). Per germline, CDR1 MNHNS and CDR2 SASEGT. Trimming removed 1 base from V and 3 bases from J, with 9 bases in between. The CDR3 consists of 14 residues. CDR3 DNA: TGTGCCAGCAGTGAAGTGGGGACATACTATGGCTACACCTTC. Its translation is CASSEVGTYYGYTF.

This chain connects TRBV10-3 to TRBJ2-5; 14 bases fit TRBD2. The V segment lost 5 bases and the J segment 4 bases; nucleotides outside the gene matches: 6. Germline V gene lookup returns CDR1 ENHRY and CDR2 SYGVKD. The CDR3 spans 16 residues. The CDR3 spells CAISNPGLAGVETQYF. The DNA for the CDR3 is TGTGCCATCAGTAATCCGGGACTAGCGGGAGTAGAGACCCAGTACTTC.

The chain carries TRBV5-1 and TRBJ2-7; TRBD1 aligns across 8 bases. J gave up 7 bases and V 1 base, and 4 bases lay outside the gene matches. The CDR3 sequence is 13 residues long. The germline gives CDR1 SGHRS, CDR2 YFSETQ. This CDR3 reads CASSLITGGEQYF. DNA of the CDR3: TGCGCCAGCAGCTTGATCACAGGGGGGGAGCAGTACTTC.

The chain combines TRBV4-1 with TRBJ2-1; D is possibly TRBD2 (6 bases). The CDR3 contains 15 residues. Germline values: CDR1 MGHRA, CDR2 YSYEKL. V gave up 3 bases and J gave up 6 bases, with 15 bases separating them. CDR3 coding DNA: TGCGCCAGCAGCCACCAGGAGGGAGGAGGCAATGAGCAGTTCTTC. It specifies CASSHQEGGGNEQFF.

V is TRBV30 and J is TRBJ1-6; D unresolved. Trimming shortened V by 4 bases and J by 3 bases, and 7 bases separated the two germline ends. The CDR3 loop spans 13 amino acids. Germline CDR1 is GTSNPN and CDR2 is SVGIG (reference sequence). CDR3: CAWTGLYNSPLHF. The CDR3 DNA reads as TGTGCCTGGACCGGTCTCTATAATTCACCCCTCCACTTT.

This clone has just one count. The gene calls are TRBV29-1 and TRBJ2-1, with TRBD1 matching over 7 bases. The CDR3 sequence is 14 residues long. J was trimmed by 4 bases and V by 3 bases; bases with no gene match: 6. Germline V gives CDR1 SQVTM, CDR2 ANQGSEA. The CDR3 sequence is CSVEIWTGYNEQFF. The CDR3 DNA follows: TGCAGCGTTGAGATCTGGACAGGTTACAATGAGCAGTTCTTC.

The chain is built from TRBV25-1 and TRBJ2-6; perhaps TRBD2 as D (6 bases). The CDR3 contains 18 residues. Trimming cost V 1 base and J 0 bases, with 13 bases left between them. Germline CDR1 is MGHDK and CDR2 is SYGVNS. The CDR3 DNA is TGTGCCAGCAGTGAATTCCCGGGACTCAACTCTGGGGCCAACGTCCTGACTTTC. This sequence encodes CASSEFPGLNSGANVLTF.

J is TRBJ2-7 and V is TRBV19, with 9 bases identical to TRBD1. V shed 6 bases, J shed 1 base, and the junction held 4 bases outside the gene matches. The CDR3 extends over 14 amino acids. The germline CDR1 and CDR2 sequences are LNHDA and SQIVND (reference sequence). Here the CDR3 DNA reads TGTGCCAGTAGCGCCGGGACAGGGTCCTACGAGCAGTACTTC. Translated, it gives CASSAGTGSYEQYF.

The chain is built from TRBV11-3 and TRBJ2-7, with TRBD2 as a possible D gene (6 bases). Trimming stripped 1 base from V and 5 bases from J, with 9 bases between. CDR3 length: 13 residues. Per the germline V gene, CDR1 is SGHNT and CDR2 is YENEEA. The CDR3, as DNA: TGTGCCAGCAGCTTAGGCGGGATTGACGAGCAGTACTTC. Translated: CASSLGGIDEQYF.